The rows below give T cell receptor beta chains drawn from one sample of a study of blood T cells in healthy people across ages. TCRdb reprocessed the 5' RACE reads with MiXCR, giving one entry per CDR3 protein. The sample has around 780,000 distinct CDR3 sequences; 56% are singletons. The sequencing sample was made of blood. These receptors were obtained from a man aged 35 to 55 in good health. Both conserved end residues are part of each CDR3. A D gene is named only where the DNA matches it firmly. The size entry is marked missing in some rows and otherwise reads once, few, many or a size class.

v_gene	j_gene	abundance	d_gene	CDR3nt	CDR3aa
TRBV6-2/TRBV6-3	TRBJ2-7	NA	TRBD2	TGTGCCAGCACCAACTACGGGAGCGGGGGTACCTACGAGCAGTACTTC	CASTNYGSGGTYEQYF
TRBV5-5	TRBJ2-1	NA	NA	TGTGCCAGCAGCTGGTACTCCTACAATGAGCAGTTCTTC	CASSWYSYNEQFF
TRBV7-2	TRBJ2-5	NA	NA	TGTGCCAGCAGCCCGGCGCCCGAAACCGGGACCCAGTACTTC	CASSPAPETGTQYF
TRBV3-1	TRBJ1-6	NA	NA	TGTGCCAGCAGCCAAGTTTCGAGGGGCGGTTCACCCCTCCACTTT	CASSQVSRGGSPLHF
TRBV7-2	TRBJ2-1	NA	NA	TGTGCCAGCAGCTTAGCAGGGGTCGGCAGGCACAATGAGCAGTTCTTC	CASSLAGVGRHNEQFF
TRBV3-1	TRBJ2-7	few	NA	TGTGCCAGCAGCCAAGAGTGGGCTCACGCCTACGAGCAGTACTTC	CASSQEWAHAYEQYF
TRBV18	TRBJ1-6	NA	NA	TGTGCCAGCTCCCAACCGCCGGACGGGCCAACACCCCTCCACTTT	CASSQPPDGPTPLHF
TRBV24-1	TRBJ2-3	NA	NA	TGTGCCACCAGTGATTTTTCGGAGGACGCAGATACGCAGTATTTT	CATSDFSEDADTQYF
TRBV24-1	TRBJ2-3	once	NA	TGTGCCACCAGTGCCTTAGATACGCAGTATTTT	CATSALDTQYF
TRBV5-1	TRBJ2-3	once	NA	TGCGCCAGCAGCTTCGGGGAAAAGGGGGATCTAGATACGCAGTATTTT	CASSFGEKGDLDTQYF
TRBV21-1	TRBJ1-2	NA	NA	TGTGCCAGCAGCAAAGGTCGAGGGCAGTACTACTATGGCTACACCTTC	CASSKGRGQYYYGYTF
TRBV5-1	TRBJ2-5	many	TRBD2	TGCGCCAGCAGCTTTAGCGGGGGGGCGTACAATGAGCAGTACTTC	CASSFSGGAYNEQYF
TRBV5-8	TRBJ1-5	NA	NA	TGTGCCAGCAGCTTCGACGGGAATCAGCCCCAGCATTTT	CASSFDGNQPQHF
TRBV7-2	TRBJ2-5	few	TRBD2	TGTGCCAGCAGCTTGACTAGCGGGATGTCAGAGACCCAGTACTTC	CASSLTSGMSETQYF
TRBV21-1	TRBJ2-7	few	NA	TGTGCCAGCAGCTCCCCCGACAGGGAGAACTACGAGCAGTACTTC	CASSSPDRENYEQYF
TRBV29-1	TRBJ2-3	NA	TRBD1	TGCAGCGTTGCCCCCCGGGACAGGGGCAGCACAGATACGCAGTATTTT	CSVAPRDRGSTDTQYF
TRBV28	TRBJ2-1	once	NA	TGTGCCAGCAGTTTACTACAGGGTGACAATGAGCAGTTCTTC	CASSLLQGDNEQFF
TRBV20-1	TRBJ2-5	NA	TRBD2	TGCAGTGCTAGGAGGGGACTAGCGTCCCAAGAGACCCAGTACTTC	CSARRGLASQETQYF
TRBV2	TRBJ1-5	NA	NA	TGTGCCAGCAGTGTTGTCAGTGGGACAAAAAGCAATCAGCCCCAGCATTTT	CASSVVSGTKSNQPQHF
TRBV28	TRBJ2-1	few	NA	TGTGCCAGCAGCCCGGACGGAAGCTCCTACAATGAGCAGTTCTTC	CASSPDGSSYNEQFF
TRBV4-2	TRBJ2-1	NA	NA	TGTGCCAGCAGCCAAGATTTAAGAAGTTACAATGAGCAGTTCTTC	CASSQDLRSYNEQFF
TRBV20-1	TRBJ2-7	once	NA	TGCAGCATTTACCGGGCTAGCCACTCTTTCACCTACGAGCAGTACTTC	CSIYRASHSFTYEQYF
TRBV28	TRBJ2-7	few	NA	TGTGCCAGCAAGGGAGGGGGTACCGCCTACGAGCAGTACTTC	CASKGGGTAYEQYF
TRBV11-3	TRBJ2-5	NA	NA	TGTGCCAGCAGCTTAGATGGGTTAGAGACCCAGTACTTC	CASSLDGLETQYF
TRBV5-1	TRBJ1-2	NA	NA	TGCGCCAGCAGCTTGGATGGGGCAGGAATGAACTATGGCTACACCTTC	CASSLDGAGMNYGYTF
TRBV10-3	TRBJ2-1	few	NA	TGTGCCATCAGTGACACGGACGCCGGAGTAGAGTTCTTC	CAISDTDAGVEFF
TRBV20-1	TRBJ2-5	NA	NA	TGCAGTGCTAGTGAGCGGGCTTACCAAGAGACCCAGTACTTC	CSASERAYQETQYF
TRBV5-1	TRBJ1-5	few	TRBD1	TGCGCCAGCAGCTTGAGGACAGGGGTTAATCAGCCCCAGCATTTT	CASSLRTGVNQPQHF
TRBV6-1	TRBJ2-3	NA	TRBD1	TGTGCCAGCAGTGAACAAGGGACAGGTCGAGATACGCAGTATTTT	CASSEQGTGRDTQYF
TRBV7-3	TRBJ2-5	NA	TRBD2	TGTGCCAGCAGCTTCATAGCGGGTCGGGGAGAGACCCAGTACTTC	CASSFIAGRGETQYF
TRBV28	TRBJ1-2	NA	NA	TGTGCCAGCAGTTTACACGTGGTGGGAAACTATGGCTACACCTTC	CASSLHVVGNYGYTF
TRBV14	TRBJ2-3	many	TRBD2	TGTGCCAGCAGCCCGGGACTAGCGGGGGGAAGGAATACGCAGTATTTT	CASSPGLAGGRNTQYF
TRBV29-1	TRBJ2-5	NA	NA	TGCAGCGTTGAAGATCGGGTAGCGGTGGCAGTTAGCCTAGAGACCCAGTACTTC	CSVEDRVAVAVSLETQYF
TRBV30	TRBJ2-4	NA	TRBD1	TGTGCCTGGAGTGTAGGGGGCGTTGGGGAAGGGGCAAACACTCAGTACTTC	CAWSVGGVGEGANTQYF
TRBV24-1	TRBJ2-7	NA	NA	TGTGCCACCAGTGATTTTAACGAGCAGTACTTC	CATSDFNEQYF
TRBV7-2	TRBJ1-2	NA	TRBD1	TGTGCCAGCAGCTTCCTAGGACAGGTTGGCTATGGCTACACCTTC	CASSFLGQVGYGYTF
TRBV2	TRBJ1-4	NA	TRBD1	TGTGCCAGCAGTCGACAGGGGCGGGGTGAAAAACTGTTTTTT	CASSRQGRGEKLFF
TRBV5-1	TRBJ2-5	few	NA	TGCGCCAGCAGCTTGTCCCAGGGGCGCCTTGAGACCCAGTACTTC	CASSLSQGRLETQYF
TRBV28	TRBJ1-4	NA	NA	TGTGCCAGCACCGGACAGATCCGCGAAAAACTGTTTTTT	CASTGQIREKLFF
TRBV28	TRBJ2-3	NA	NA	TGTGCCAGCCTGAAACAGGGTTACACAGATACGCAGTATTTT	CASLKQGYTDTQYF
TRBV28	TRBJ2-7	NA	NA	TGTGCCAGCAGTTTCTCCCGAGGTGCCTACGAGCAGTACTTC	CASSFSRGAYEQYF
TRBV7-3	TRBJ2-1	NA	NA	TGTGCCAGCAGCTTCGAAGGGAGCAGGCGTGAGCAGTTCTTC	CASSFEGSRREQFF
TRBV28	TRBJ1-5	NA	NA	TGTGCCAGCAGGGGGGATACCAATCAGCCCCAGCATTTT	CASRGDTNQPQHF
TRBV20-1	TRBJ2-3	NA	NA	TGCAGCACCCCCACGGACAGCACAGATACGCAGTATTTT	CSTPTDSTDTQYF
TRBV9	TRBJ1-6	few	NA	TGTGCCAGCAGCGTAGTGTCTGGAAATAATTCACCCCTCCACTTT	CASSVVSGNNSPLHF
TRBV5-1	TRBJ1-1	NA	NA	TGCGCCAGCAGCCCGGGTCCTGAGAACACTGAAGCTTTCTTT	CASSPGPENTEAFF
TRBV14	TRBJ2-6	NA	NA	TGTGCCAGCAGCCGTCGGACACCTAATTACTCTGGGGCCAACGTCCTGACTTTC	CASSRRTPNYSGANVLTF
TRBV4-2	TRBJ2-3	NA	NA	TGTGCCAGCAGCCAAGTCGGGTTTGTGGATACGCAGTATTTT	CASSQVGFVDTQYF